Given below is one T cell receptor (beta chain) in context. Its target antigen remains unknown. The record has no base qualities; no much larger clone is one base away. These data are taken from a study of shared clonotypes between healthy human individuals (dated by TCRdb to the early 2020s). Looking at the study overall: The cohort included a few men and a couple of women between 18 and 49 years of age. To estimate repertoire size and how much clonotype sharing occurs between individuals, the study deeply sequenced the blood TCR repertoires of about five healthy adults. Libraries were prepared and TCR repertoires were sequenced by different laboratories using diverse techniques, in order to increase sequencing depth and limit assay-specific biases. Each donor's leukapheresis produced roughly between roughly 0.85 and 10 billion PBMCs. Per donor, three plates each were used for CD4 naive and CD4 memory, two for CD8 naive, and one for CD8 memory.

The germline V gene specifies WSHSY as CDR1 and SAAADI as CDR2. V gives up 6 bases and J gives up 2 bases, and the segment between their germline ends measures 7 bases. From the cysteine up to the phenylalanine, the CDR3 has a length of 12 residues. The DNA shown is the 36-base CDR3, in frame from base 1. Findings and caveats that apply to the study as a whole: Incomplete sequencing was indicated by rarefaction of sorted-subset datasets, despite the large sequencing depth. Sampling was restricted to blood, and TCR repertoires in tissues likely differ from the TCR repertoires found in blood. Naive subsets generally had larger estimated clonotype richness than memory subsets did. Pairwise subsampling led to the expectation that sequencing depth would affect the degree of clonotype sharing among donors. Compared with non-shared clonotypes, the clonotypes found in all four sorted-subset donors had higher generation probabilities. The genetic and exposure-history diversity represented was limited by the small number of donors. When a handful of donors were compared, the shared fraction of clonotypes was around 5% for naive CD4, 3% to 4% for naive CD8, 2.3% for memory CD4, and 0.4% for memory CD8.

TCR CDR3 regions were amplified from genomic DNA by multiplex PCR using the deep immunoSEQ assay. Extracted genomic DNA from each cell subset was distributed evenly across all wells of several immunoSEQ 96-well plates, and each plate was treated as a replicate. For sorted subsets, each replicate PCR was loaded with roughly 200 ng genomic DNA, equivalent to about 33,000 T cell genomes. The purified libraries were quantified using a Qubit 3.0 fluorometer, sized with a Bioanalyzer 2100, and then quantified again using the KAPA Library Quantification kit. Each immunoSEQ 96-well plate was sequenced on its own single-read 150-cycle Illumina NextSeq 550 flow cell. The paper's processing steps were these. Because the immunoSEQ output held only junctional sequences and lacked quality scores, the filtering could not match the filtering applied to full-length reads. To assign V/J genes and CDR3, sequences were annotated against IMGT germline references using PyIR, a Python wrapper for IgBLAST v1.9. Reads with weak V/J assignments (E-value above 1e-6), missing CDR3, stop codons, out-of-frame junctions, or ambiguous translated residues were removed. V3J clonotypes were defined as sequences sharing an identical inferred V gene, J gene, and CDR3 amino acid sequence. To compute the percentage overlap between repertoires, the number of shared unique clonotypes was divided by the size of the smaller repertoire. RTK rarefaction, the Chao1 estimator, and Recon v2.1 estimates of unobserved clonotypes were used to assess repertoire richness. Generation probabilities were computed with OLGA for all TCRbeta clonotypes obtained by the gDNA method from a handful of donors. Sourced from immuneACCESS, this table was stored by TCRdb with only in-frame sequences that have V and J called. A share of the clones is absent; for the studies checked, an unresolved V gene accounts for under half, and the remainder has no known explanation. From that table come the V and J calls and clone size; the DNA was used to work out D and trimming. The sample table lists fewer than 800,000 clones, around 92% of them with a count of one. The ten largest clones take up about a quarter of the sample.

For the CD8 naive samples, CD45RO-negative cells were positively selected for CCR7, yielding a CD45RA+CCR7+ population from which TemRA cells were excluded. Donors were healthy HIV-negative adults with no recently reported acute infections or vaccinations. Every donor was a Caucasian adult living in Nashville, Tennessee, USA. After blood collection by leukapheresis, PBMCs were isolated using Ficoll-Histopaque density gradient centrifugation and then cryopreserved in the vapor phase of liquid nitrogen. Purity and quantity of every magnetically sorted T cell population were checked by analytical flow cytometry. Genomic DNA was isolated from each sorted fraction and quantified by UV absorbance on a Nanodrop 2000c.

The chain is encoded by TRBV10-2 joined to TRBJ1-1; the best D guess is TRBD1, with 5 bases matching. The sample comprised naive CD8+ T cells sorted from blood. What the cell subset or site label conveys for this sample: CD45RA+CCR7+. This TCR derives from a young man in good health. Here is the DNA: TGCGCCAGCAGGGGACCCAACACTGAAGCTTTCTTT. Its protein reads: CASRGPNTEAFF.